This TCR beta chain appears in the sequencing data of a study of early T cells in non-severe SARS-CoV-2 infection (dated by TCRdb to about 2021). Background on the whole study: Bulk RNA from unsorted whole blood was used for TCR sequencing, so alpha and beta chains could not be paired. On the study overall, not on this receptor specifically: VDJdb matching was skewed toward anti-spike CD8 responses and likely underestimated virus-specific expansions by missing private and CD4 specificities.

A remark on this clonotype: Its antigen remains undetermined. Base qualities were left out, and no much larger clone turns up one base away.

Library prep was done by 5' RACE. Data came from a NextSeq 500. The TCR library protocol attached unique molecular identifiers to individual cDNA molecules to correct for sequencing error and PCR bias. Both TCR alpha and beta chains were sequenced, and tight co-correlation was observed between alpha and beta sequence abundances in each sample. The study's processing was this. Decombinator V4 was used to annotate TCR sequences for V gene, J gene and CDR3. Expanded TCRs were defined as changing significantly between any two time points under a Poisson model with p below 0.0001. TCR abundances were normalised to the total number of TCRs sequenced per sample and were expressed as counts per million. TRAV1-2 paired with TRAJ12, TRAJ20 or TRAJ33 defined MAIT TCRs, while TRAV10 paired with TRAJ18 defined iNKT TCRs. A search of VDJdb, accessed on 1 November 2021, was run for TCRs annotated to CMV, EBV and SARS-CoV-2, with TCRs annotated for multiple antigens excluded. The public reads were quality trimmed at Q25 with fastp and then assembled into clones with MiXCR by TCRdb, keeping productive beta chains. Identical CDR3 proteins give one entry, which carries the most common genes and DNA. The V and J calls, along with clone size, are taken from TCRdb and not from the paper's own processing. The sample records tens of thousands of distinct CDR3 sequences, 3.9% of which are singletons. Less than 12% of the sample comes from the top ten.

Germline trimming amounts to 4 bases on V and 6 bases on J, with 10 as the count of junction bases outside the gene matches. CDR1 and CDR2 are drawn from the germline V gene: SGHRS, YFSETQ. The cysteine opens and the phenylalanine closes a CDR3 of 16 amino acids. The retained sequence is limited to the CDR3, 48 bases, with the frame set at the first base. This was a case-control study nested in a cohort of healthcare workers in London, UK, who had nasopharyngeal swab PCR tests and blood samples taken every week. Healthcare workers were recruited between 23 and 31 March 2020, during the week of the UK lockdown, and were followed weekly for up to about 15 weeks.

This receptor was identified in an adult who was a healthcare worker with PCR-confirmed SARS-CoV-2 infection or an uninfected control (not recorded which). What was sequenced was whole blood. The receptor chain draws on TRBV5-1 and TRBJ1-4, with 9 bases in between that match TRBD1. The CDR3 region: CASSGAPGQGYEKLFF. The bases read TGCGCCAGCAGCGGAGCCCCGGGACAGGGATATGAAAAACTGTTTTTT.